This record concerns one T cell receptor beta chain sequence. Its matching antigen is unknown. The sample comes from a study of T cell repertoires in cytomegalovirus infection. Across the study: CMV epitopes, recently identified HLA-C-restricted and well-studied HLA-B-restricted, were used. General study points: Frequencies of public TCR beta families were cumulated, and this identified carriers of CMV plus the relevant HLA.

TCRdb ran MiXCR on the reads and lists one entry per CDR3 protein. The table shows hundreds of thousands of distinct CDR3 sequences, with about 28% occurring only once. The CDR3 totals 12 residues. Trimming stripped 8 bases from V and 1 base from J, with 8 bases between. Source: cultured PBMCs, taken from culture after CMV antigen stimulation. The chain recombines TRBV12-3 or TRBV12-4 with TRBJ1-1; D not resolved. This TCR derives from a human donor in good health (CMV status not recorded). Some clones in this sample may be carry-over from other donors' samples. The CDR3 spells CASLTGNTEAFF. As DNA, the CDR3 is TGTGCCAGCTTGACGGGGAACACTGAAGCTTTCTTT.